This T cell receptor beta chain was captured by sequencing in a study of beta chain features in type 1 diabetes. V lost 6 bases to trimming and J lost 1 base, with 8 bases between them. Germline CDR1 and CDR2: MDHEN and SYDVKM. The CDR3 length is 13 residues. Isolated RNA was reverse transcribed in full, so expressed TCRB transcripts were sequenced. Measured with immunoSEQ multiplex PCR; TCRdb has only the in-frame clones, and not every one. Of hundreds of thousands of clones in the sample, roughly a sixth were seen once. The TCR sequence derives from a man aged 18 to 29 in good health. The sample consisted of naive CD4+ T cells from blood. The chain recombines TRBV28 with TRBJ2-3, with D maybe TRBD2 (5 bases). CDR3 in DNA: TGTGCCAGCAGCGGGGATGGCACAGATACGCAGTATTTT. Translating it yields CASSGDGTDTQYF.